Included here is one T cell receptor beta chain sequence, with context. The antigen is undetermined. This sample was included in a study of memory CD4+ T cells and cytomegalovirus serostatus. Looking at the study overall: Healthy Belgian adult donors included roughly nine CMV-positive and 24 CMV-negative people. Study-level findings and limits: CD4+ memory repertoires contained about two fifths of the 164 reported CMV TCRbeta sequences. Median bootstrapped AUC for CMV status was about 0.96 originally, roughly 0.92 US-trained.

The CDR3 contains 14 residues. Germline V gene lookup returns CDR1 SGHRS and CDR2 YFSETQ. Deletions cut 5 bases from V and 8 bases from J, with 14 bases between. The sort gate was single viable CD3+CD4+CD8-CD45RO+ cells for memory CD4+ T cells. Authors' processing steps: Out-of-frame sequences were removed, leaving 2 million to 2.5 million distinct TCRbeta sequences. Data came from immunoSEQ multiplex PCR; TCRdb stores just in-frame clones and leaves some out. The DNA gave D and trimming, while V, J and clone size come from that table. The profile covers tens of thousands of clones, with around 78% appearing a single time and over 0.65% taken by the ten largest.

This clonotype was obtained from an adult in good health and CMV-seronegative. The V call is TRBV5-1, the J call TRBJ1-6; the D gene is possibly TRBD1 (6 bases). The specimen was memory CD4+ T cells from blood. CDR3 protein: CASSNQGFDSPLHF. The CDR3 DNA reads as TGCGCCAGCAGTAATCAGGGGTTTGATTCACCCCTCCACTTT.